These 17 T cell receptor beta chains came from one sample sequenced in a study of identical twins. TCRdb called the 5' RACE reads again in MiXCR, with one record for every CDR3 protein. The sample lists 250,000 to 300,000 distinct CDR3 sequences; approximately 8.3% were seen once. These data were also filed under a second study, of yellow fever vaccine responses in identical twins.

The sample taken for sequencing was CD8+ T cells sorted from blood. The receptors stem from a woman between 18 and 29 years old in good health.

CDR3 sequence reads: CASSQEENSPYEQYF. The CDR3 DNA reads TGTGCCAGCAGCCAAGAGGAGAACAGTCCCTACGAGCAGTACTTC. This chain connects TRBV3-1 to TRBJ2-7; the D is unclear. The CDR3 runs to 15 residues. V was shortened by 0 bases and J by 2 bases, with 11 bases between the two germline ends. Germline-derived CDR1 and CDR2 are LGHDT and YNNKEL (reference sequence).

This clonotype was counted only a few times. The V call is TRBV7-6, the J call TRBJ1-5; D is possibly TRBD1 (5 bases). V lost 5 bases, J lost 5 bases, and 10 bases lay in between. Germline V lookup: CDR1 SGHVS, CDR2 FNYEAQ. CDR3 length: 13 amino acids. Here the CDR3 reads CASSPGPHQPQHF. Written as DNA, the CDR3 is TGTGCCAGCAGCCCGGGACCTCATCAGCCCCAGCATTTT.

The chain combines TRBV2 with TRBJ2-1, with 9 nucleotides matching TRBD2. The CDR3 runs 12 residues. The V gene end was trimmed by 7 bases and the J gene end by 10 bases; junction bases not matched to a gene: 5. Germline CDR1 is SNHLY and CDR2 is FYNNEI. The CDR3 nucleotides read TGTGCCAGCATGGGGCTAGCGGGGGAGCAGTTCTTC. It codes for CASMGLAGEQFF.

In the case of this clonotype: One end of the junction is discordant with germline, which a read error may explain. The chain joins TRBV12-3 or TRBV12-4 to TRBJ2-2, with 7 positions matching TRBD1. The CDR3 has 18 residues. CDR3 residues: CACSTNHLKGQSTGELFF. In nucleotides, the CDR3 is TGTGCCTGCAGTACAAACCACCTTAAGGGACAGAGCACCGGGGAGCTGTTTTTT.

The chain has TRBV6-1 and TRBJ2-7; TRBD1 might be the D (6 bases). The CDR3 has 15 amino acids. Looked up from germline, CDR1 is MNHNS and CDR2 is SASEGT. Trimming took off 6 bases at V and 0 bases at J, with 15 bases between the two ends. CDR3 coding DNA: TGTGCCAGCAGCCTTCAGGGGATTGCCTCCTACGAGCAGTACTTC. It is translated as CASSLQGIASYEQYF.

This rearrangement joins TRBV6-1 to TRBJ2-5; D assignment may be TRBD1 or TRBD2 (5 bases each). Germline V gene data show CDR1 as MNHNS and CDR2 as SASEGT. Trimming stripped 5 bases from V and 2 bases from J, with 18 bases between. CDR3 size: 16 residues. CDR3 sequence: CASSQNRDPQQETQYF. The CDR3 DNA reads as TGTGCCAGCAGTCAAAACCGGGACCCACAACAAGAGACCCAGTACTTC.

This clonotype was observed at least ten times. V usage is TRBV5-1 and J usage is TRBJ2-2; perhaps TRBD2 as D (6 bases). The CDR3 extends over 16 amino acids. From germline, CDR1 is SGHRS and CDR2 YFSETQ. Trimming removed 4 bases at V and 4 bases at J, with 17 bases between. The CDR3 protein is CASSPPLRETTGELFF. DNA for the CDR3: TGCGCCAGCAGCCCCCCCCTCCGGGAGACCACCGGGGAGCTGTTTTTT.

The V gene is TRBV12-3 or TRBV12-4, the J gene TRBJ2-3; no clear D gene. With 1 base removed from V and 0 bases from J, the gap between germline ends came to 5 bases. This CDR3 comprises 14 residues. The CDR3 DNA sequence: TGTGCCAGCAGTTTAGTACCTAGCACAGATACGCAGTATTTT. Translating it yields CASSLVPSTDTQYF.

V is TRBV7-9 and J is TRBJ2-2; D is uncertain. CDR3 size: 16 residues. CDR1 is SEHNR and CDR2 is FQNEAQ in the germline V gene (reference sequence). The V and J ends lost 6 bases and 0 bases respectively, with 14 bases between them. DNA of the CDR3: TGTGCCAGCAGTCCACCCCCGCTGGCGAACACCGGGGAGCTGTTTTTT. The encoded protein is CASSPPPLANTGELFF.

In its sample, this clonotype was seen many times. V and J are TRBV12-3 or TRBV12-4 and TRBJ2-1; TRBD2 matches 13 bases. The CDR3 has 19 residues. V trimming: 6 bases; J trimming: 0 bases; junction bases outside the gene matches: 11. The CDR3 spells CASRPKGTSGTSSYNEQFF. The CDR3 DNA follows: TGTGCCAGCAGGCCCAAAGGGACTAGCGGGACAAGCTCCTACAATGAGCAGTTCTTC.

This clonotype was recorded at least ten times. V and J are TRBV4-3 and TRBJ2-7; D might be TRBD1 (6 bases). This CDR3 is 14 amino acids long. V shed 0 bases and J shed 6 bases, with 12 bases lying between them. The V gene's germline CDR1 is LGHNA and CDR2 YSLEER. The chain's CDR3 is CASSQDPTGTEQYF. DNA of the CDR3: TGCGCCAGCAGCCAAGATCCAACAGGGACCGAGCAGTACTTC.

In this sample, this clonotype turned up a few times. V and J are TRBV4-3 and TRBJ2-1; 8 bases align to TRBD2. This CDR3 region has 17 residues. Germline CDR1 and CDR2: LGHNA and YSLEER. V gave up 0 bases and J gave up 2 bases; unmatched junction bases: 6. The CDR3 DNA is TGCGCCAGCAGCCAAGATCTAGCGGGCGTCACCTACAATGAGCAGTTCTTC. Residues: CASSQDLAGVTYNEQFF.

J is TRBJ2-7 and V is TRBV4-3, with D hard to call. The CDR3 covers 17 residues. CDR1 and CDR2 (germline): LGHNA, YSLEER. Trimming removed 0 bases at V and 7 bases at J, with 22 bases between. The CDR3 is CASSQDQAAGPFGEQYF. As DNA, the CDR3 is TGCGCCAGCAGCCAAGATCAGGCGGCAGGCCCTTTCGGGGAGCAGTACTTC.

This clonotype was counted at least ten times. This chain joins TRBV15 and TRBJ2-5, with D perhaps TRBD2 (5 bases). Germline assignment: CDR1 LNHNV and CDR2 YYDKDF (reference sequence). The CDR3 is made up of 16 amino acids. Trimming stripped 1 base from V and 4 bases from J, with 16 bases between. The CDR3 is CATSRAAGLEVETQYF. CDR3 DNA: TGTGCCACCAGCAGAGCCGCAGGACTCGAGGTAGAGACCCAGTACTTC.

This chain links TRBV2 with TRBJ2-3; the match to TRBD2 covers 9 bases. Germline V gene sequence: CDR1 SNHLY, CDR2 FYNNEI. V dropped 5 bases and J dropped 1; count of bases not matched to a gene: 4. The CDR3 contains 15 residues. CDR3 DNA sequence: TGTGCCAGCAGTATGGCGGGAGGGGGCACAGATACGCAGTATTTT. Its translation is CASSMAGGGTDTQYF.

In its sample, this clonotype was seen a few times. The rearrangement links TRBV7-8 to TRBJ1-1; D ambiguous. Trimming removed 5 bases at V and 1 base at J, with 11 bases between. CDR3 size: 14 residues. Germline assignment: CDR1 SGHVS and CDR2 FQNEAQ. CDR3 coding DNA: TGTGCCAGCAGCCCATGGACGGAGAACACTGAAGCTTTCTTT. Its translation: CASSPWTENTEAFF. Filled out from reference TRBV7-8 and TRBJ1-1, the complete variable domain reads GAGVSQSPRYKVAKRGQDVALRCDPISGHVSLFWYQQALGQGPEFLTYFQNEAQLDKSGLPSDRFFAERPEGSVSTLKIQRTQQEDSAVYLCASSPWTENTEAFFGQGTRLTVV.

This clonotype turned up a few times. The J gene is TRBJ2-3, the V gene TRBV7-9; D not resolved. Per germline, CDR1 SEHNR and CDR2 FQNEAQ (reference sequence). V shed 1 base and J shed 3 bases, with 8 bases lying between them. The CDR3 consists of 14 residues. CDR3 loop: CASSLEHETDTQYF. The CDR3 DNA follows: TGTGCCAGCAGCTTAGAGCATGAAACAGATACGCAGTATTTT.